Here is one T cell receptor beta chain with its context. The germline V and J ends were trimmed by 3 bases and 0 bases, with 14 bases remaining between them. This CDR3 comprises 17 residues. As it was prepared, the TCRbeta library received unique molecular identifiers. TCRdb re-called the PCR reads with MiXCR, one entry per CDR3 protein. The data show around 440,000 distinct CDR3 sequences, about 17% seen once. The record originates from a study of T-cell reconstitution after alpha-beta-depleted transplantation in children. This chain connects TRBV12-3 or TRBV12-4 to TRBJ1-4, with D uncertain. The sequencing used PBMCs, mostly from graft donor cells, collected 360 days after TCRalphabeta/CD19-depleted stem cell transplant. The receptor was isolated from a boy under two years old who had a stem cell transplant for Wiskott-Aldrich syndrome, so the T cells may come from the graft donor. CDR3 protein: CASSLVPFWATNEKLFF. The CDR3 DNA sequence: TGTGCCAGCAGTTTGGTCCCGTTTTGGGCAACTAATGAAAAACTGTTTTTT.